This TCR beta chain stems from a study of OX40 agonist ivuxolimab in advanced cancers. Study conclusions and caveats: At 0.1 to 3.0 mg/kg, clonal expansion of CD4+ and CD8+ blood T cells had occurred by week 6.

As for this clone: Its antigen remains unidentified.

The data were produced by immunoSEQ multiplex PCR, yet TCRdb's version contains in-frame clones alone and is incomplete. This table has approximately 82,000 clones, 80% to 95% appearing once. The CDR3 has 16 residues. V was pared by 3 bases and J by 4 bases, with 8 bases of the junction left unmatched. Germline V gene sequence: CDR1 MNHEY, CDR2 SMNVEV (reference sequence). The chain is built from TRBV27 and TRBJ2-5, with 10 positions matching TRBD1. The receptor's source is an adult with an advanced solid tumor such as melanoma, head and neck, liver or kidney cancer. Here the sequenced sample was CD4+ or CD8+ T cells sorted from blood, taken in a trial of the OX40 agonist ivuxolimab. The CDR3 here is CASSFYGTGAGETQYF. The CDR3 region has the DNA TGTGCCAGCAGTTTTTATGGGACAGGGGCCGGAGAGACCCAGTACTTC.